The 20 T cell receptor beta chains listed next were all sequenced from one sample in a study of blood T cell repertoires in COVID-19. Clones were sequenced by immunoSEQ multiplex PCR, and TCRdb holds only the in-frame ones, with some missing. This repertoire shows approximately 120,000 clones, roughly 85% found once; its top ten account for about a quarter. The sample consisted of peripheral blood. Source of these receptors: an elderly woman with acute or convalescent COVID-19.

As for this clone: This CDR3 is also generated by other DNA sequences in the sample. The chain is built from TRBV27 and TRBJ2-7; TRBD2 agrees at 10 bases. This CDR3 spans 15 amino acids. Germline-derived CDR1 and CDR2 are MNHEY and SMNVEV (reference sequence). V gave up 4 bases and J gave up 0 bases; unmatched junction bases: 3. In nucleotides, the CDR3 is TGTGCCAGCAGTTCCCCTAGCGGGGGCTCCTACGAGCAGTACTTC. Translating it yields CASSSPSGGSYEQYF.

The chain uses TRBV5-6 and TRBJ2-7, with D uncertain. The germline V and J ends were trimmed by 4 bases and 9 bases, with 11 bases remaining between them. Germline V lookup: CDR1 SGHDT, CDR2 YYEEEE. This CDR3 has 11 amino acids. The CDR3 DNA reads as TGTGCCAGCAGCGCGAACTCTGGGCAGTACGTC. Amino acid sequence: CASSANSGQYV.

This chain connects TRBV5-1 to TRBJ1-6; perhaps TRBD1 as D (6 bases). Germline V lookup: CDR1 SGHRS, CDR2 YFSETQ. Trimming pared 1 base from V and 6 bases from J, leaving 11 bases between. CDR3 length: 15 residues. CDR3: CASSLRQDVNSPLHF. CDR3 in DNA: TGCGCCAGCAGCTTGCGACAGGATGTTAATTCACCCCTCCACTTT.

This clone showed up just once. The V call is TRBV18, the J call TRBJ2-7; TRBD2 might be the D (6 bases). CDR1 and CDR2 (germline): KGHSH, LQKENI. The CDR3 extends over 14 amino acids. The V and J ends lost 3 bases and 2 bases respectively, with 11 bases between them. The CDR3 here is CASSPSGVPYEQYF. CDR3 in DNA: TGTGCCAGCTCACCGTCGGGGGTACCCTACGAGCAGTACTTC.

For the CDR3, the DNA is TGTGCCAGTAGTATTGCGGGGGGGGCGGATACGCAGTATTTT. This sequence encodes CASSIAGGADTQYF. The chain links TRBV19 to TRBJ2-3; 9 nucleotides align to TRBD2. The length of the CDR3 is 14 residues. The junction had 4 bases not matched to a gene; V was cut back by 3 bases and J by 6 bases. CDR1 and CDR2 from the germline V gene are LNHDA and SQIVND (reference sequence).

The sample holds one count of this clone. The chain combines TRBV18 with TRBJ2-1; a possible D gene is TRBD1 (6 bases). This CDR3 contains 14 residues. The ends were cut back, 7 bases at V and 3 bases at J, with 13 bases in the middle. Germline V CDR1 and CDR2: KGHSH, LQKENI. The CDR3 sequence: CASYRDNYYNEQFF. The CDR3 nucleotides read TGTGCCAGCTATCGGGACAACTACTACAATGAGCAGTTCTTC.

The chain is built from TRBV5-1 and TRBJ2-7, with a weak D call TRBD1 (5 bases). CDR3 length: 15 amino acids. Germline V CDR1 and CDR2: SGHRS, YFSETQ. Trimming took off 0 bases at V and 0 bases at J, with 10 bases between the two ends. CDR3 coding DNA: TGCGCCAGCAGCTTGGGGACAATGAGCTCCTACGAGCAGTACGTC. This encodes CASSLGTMSSYEQYV.

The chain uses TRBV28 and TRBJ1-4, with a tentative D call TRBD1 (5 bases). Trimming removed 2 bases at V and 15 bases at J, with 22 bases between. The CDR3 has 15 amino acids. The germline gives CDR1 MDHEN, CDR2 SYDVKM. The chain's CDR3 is CASSLITQGTRVVFF. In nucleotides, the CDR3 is TGTGCCAGCAGTTTAATTACGCAGGGTACCAGGGTTGTGTTTTTT.

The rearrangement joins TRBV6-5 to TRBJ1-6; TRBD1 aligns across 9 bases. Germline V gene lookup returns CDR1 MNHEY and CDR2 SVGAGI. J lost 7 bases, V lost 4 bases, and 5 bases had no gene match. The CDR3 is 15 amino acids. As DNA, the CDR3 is TGTGCCAGCAGTTTGGACAGGGGAACGAATTCACCCCTCCACTTT. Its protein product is CASSLDRGTNSPLHF.

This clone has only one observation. The CDR3: CASSVGTVSNQPQHF. CDR3 nucleotide sequence: TGTGCCAGCAGCGTAGGGACAGTCAGCAATCAGCCCCAGCATTTT. The chain recombines TRBV11-2 with TRBJ1-5; 7 positions agree with TRBD1. V shed 5 bases, J shed 1 base, and the junction held 5 bases outside the gene matches. The germline CDR1 and CDR2 sequences are SGHAT and FQNNGV. The CDR3 runs 15 residues.

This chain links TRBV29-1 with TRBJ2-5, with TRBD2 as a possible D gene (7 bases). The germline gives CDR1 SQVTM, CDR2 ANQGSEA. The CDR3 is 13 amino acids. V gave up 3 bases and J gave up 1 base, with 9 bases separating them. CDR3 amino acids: CSVEGGRQETQYF. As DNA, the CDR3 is TGCAGCGTTGAGGGGGGGCGCCAAGAGACCCAGTACTTC.

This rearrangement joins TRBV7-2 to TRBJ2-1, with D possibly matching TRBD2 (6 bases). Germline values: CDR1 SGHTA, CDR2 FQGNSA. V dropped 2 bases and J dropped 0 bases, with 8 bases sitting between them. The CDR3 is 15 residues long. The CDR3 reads CASSLYGSSYNEQFF. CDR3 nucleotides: TGTGCCAGCAGCTTATACGGGAGCTCCTACAATGAGCAGTTCTTC.

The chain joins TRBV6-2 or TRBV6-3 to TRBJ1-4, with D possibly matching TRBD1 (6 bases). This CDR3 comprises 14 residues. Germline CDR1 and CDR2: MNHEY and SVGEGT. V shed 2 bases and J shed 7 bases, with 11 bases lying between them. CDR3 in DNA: TGTGCCAGCAGTTACGGGGGGGCCGGTGAAAAACTGTTTTTT. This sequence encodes CASSYGGAGEKLFF.

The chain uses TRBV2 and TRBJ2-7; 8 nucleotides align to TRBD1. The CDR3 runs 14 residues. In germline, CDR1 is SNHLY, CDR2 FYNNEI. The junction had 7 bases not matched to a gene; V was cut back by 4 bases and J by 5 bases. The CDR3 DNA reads TGTGCCAGCAGTGCCGGGACAGGTGATGACGAGCAGTACGTC. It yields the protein CASSAGTGDDEQYV.

The chain's CDR3 is CASSFRQGGVNTEAFF. Written as DNA, the CDR3 is TGTGCCAGCAGTTTTAGGCAGGGGGGAGTGAACACTGAAGCTTTCTTT. The chain has TRBV27 and TRBJ1-1, with 7 bases identical to TRBD1. Germline-derived CDR1 and CDR2 are MNHEY and SMNVEV (reference sequence). The V segment lost 3 bases and the J segment 0 bases; nucleotides outside the gene matches: 7. This CDR3 comprises 16 residues.

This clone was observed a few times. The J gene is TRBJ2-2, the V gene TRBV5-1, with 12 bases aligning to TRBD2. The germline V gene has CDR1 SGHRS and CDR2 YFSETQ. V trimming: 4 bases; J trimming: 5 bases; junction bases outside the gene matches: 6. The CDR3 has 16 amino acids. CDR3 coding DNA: TGCGCCAGCAGCCGGACTAGCGGGGTAGATACCGGGGAGCTGTTTTTT. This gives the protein CASSRTSGVDTGELFF.

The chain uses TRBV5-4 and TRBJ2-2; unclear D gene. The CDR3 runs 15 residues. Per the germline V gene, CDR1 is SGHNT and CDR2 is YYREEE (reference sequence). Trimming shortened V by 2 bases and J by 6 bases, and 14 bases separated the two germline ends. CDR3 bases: TGTGCCAGCAGCTTAGTTGCAGGTGGCGCCGGGGAGCTGTTTTTT. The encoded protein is CASSLVAGGAGELFF.

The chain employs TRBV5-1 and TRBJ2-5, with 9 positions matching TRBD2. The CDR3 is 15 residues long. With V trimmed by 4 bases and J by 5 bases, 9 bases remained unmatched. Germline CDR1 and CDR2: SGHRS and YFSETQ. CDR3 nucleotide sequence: TGCGCCAGCAGCCCTGCCGGGACTAGCAGCGAGACCCAGTACTTC. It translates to CASSPAGTSSETQYF.

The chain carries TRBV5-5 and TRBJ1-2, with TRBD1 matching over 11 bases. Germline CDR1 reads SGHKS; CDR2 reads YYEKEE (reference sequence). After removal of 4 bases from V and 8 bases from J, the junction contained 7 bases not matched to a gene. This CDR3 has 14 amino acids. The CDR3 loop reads CASSPGTGGGGYTF. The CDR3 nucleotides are TGTGCCAGCAGCCCCGGGACAGGGGGAGGCGGCTACACCTTC.

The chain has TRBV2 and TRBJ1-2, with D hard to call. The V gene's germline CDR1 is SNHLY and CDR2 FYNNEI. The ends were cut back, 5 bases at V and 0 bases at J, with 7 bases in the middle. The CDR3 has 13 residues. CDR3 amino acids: CASSRTANYGYTF. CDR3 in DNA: TGTGCCAGCAGTCGCACAGCTAACTATGGCTACACCTTC.